This is a list of T cell receptor beta chains from one sample in a study of cytomegalovirus exposure and HLA in healthy donors. Produced via immunoSEQ multiplex PCR; TCRdb's table is partial and in-frame only. The data show fewer than 40,000 clones, with about 63% seen just once and about a fifth held by the top ten. The sequencing sample was made of PBMCs. These TCRs come from a man in his fifties in good health and CMV-seropositive. Both conserved end residues are part of each CDR3. A D gene is named only where the DNA matches it firmly. A clone size is listed for some rows: how often the clone was seen (once, few, many), or a class if it is expanded.

TRBV27	TRBJ2-7	few	TRBD2	TGTGCCAGCAGCCACGGACTAGGGCCCTACGAGCAGTACTTC	CASSHGLGPYEQYF
TRBV6-6	TRBJ2-6	few	NA	TGTGCCAGCAGTTACGCCCTAGACTCTGGGGCCAACGTCCTGACTTTC	CASSYALDSGANVLTF
TRBV6-5	TRBJ1-4	medium-sized	NA	TGTGCCAGCAGTTACTCCCGGGCAACTAATGAAAAACTGTTTTTT	CASSYSRATNEKLFF
TRBV6-1	TRBJ2-3	NA	NA	TGTGCCAGCAGTGGAACTAGCAATGCAGATACGCAGTATTTT	CASSGTSNADTQYF
TRBV2	TRBJ2-7	NA	NA	TGTGCCAGCAGGGACTTGTCCTACGAGCAGTACTTC	CASRDLSYEQYF
TRBV2	TRBJ1-6	NA	NA	TGTGCCAGCAGCGGGGGGGGTGGCTCCTATAATTCACCCCTCCACTTT	CASSGGGGSYNSPLHF
TRBV6-5	TRBJ2-2	once	NA	TGTGCCAGCAGTTACGAGACAGCAACCGGGGAGCTGTTTTTT	CASSYETATGELFF
TRBV30	TRBJ2-7	NA	NA	TGTGCCTGGAGCGGGAGTAGCTCCGAGCAGTACTTC	CAWSGSSSEQYF
TRBV29-1	TRBJ2-7	NA	TRBD1	TGCAGCGTTGAGACACCGGGACAGGGCGACTCCTACGAGCAGTACTTC	CSVETPGQGDSYEQYF
TRBV15	TRBJ1-1	NA	TRBD1	TGTGCCACCAGCAGGGACAGGCGGGCTGAAGCTTTCTTT	CATSRDRRAEAFF
TRBV23-1	TRBJ2-7	NA	NA	TGCGCCAGCAGTCCCCCCCGCAAGCACTTC	CASSPPRKHF
TRBV29-1	TRBJ2-3	NA	NA	TGCAGCGTTGATCAGGGCACAGATACGCAGTATTTT	CSVDQGTDTQYF
TRBV18	TRBJ1-1	NA	NA	TGTGCCAGCTCACCGAGTCAGGGGTCAAACACTGAAGCTTTCTTT	CASSPSQGSNTEAFF
TRBV4-3	TRBJ1-5	NA	TRBD1	TGCGCCAGCAGCCATATCTGGGGACAGGGCGTTCAGCCCCAGCATTTT	CASSHIWGQGVQPQHF
TRBV7-6	TRBJ2-7	few	TRBD2	TGTGCCAGCAGCTTCGGGACTAACAACTACGAGCAGTACTTC	CASSFGTNNYEQYF
TRBV12-5	TRBJ2-5	NA	NA	TGTGCTAGTGGTTTGGGGCCCTGGACCCAGTACTTC	CASGLGPWTQYF
TRBV30	TRBJ1-1	few	TRBD1	TGTGCCTGGACCGACAGGGACACTGAAGCTTTCTTT	CAWTDRDTEAFF
TRBV9	TRBJ1-5	NA	NA	TGTGCCAGCAGCGTAGGGGACACCCTAGGGCCCCAGCATTTT	CASSVGDTLGPQHF
TRBV29-1	TRBJ2-2	NA	NA	TGCAGCGTTGTGTTAGAGGGGGCGAACACCGGGGAGCTGTTTTTT	CSVVLEGANTGELFF
TRBV6-6	TRBJ1-1	few	TRBD1	TGTGCCAGCAGCTCAGGGGGCCTGAACACTGAAGCTTTCTTT	CASSSGGLNTEAFF
TRBV28	TRBJ1-2	NA	NA	TGTGCCAGCAGAACCGAGGATGGCTACACCTTC	CASRTEDGYTF
TRBV7-8	TRBJ1-5	few	TRBD1	TGTGCCAGCAGCCCCGGACAGGGGGCACCGCCCCAGCATTTT	CASSPGQGAPPQHF
TRBV29-1	TRBJ2-1	NA	NA	TGCAGTCAAGCAGGGGATTCCTACAATGAGCAGTTCTTC	CSQAGDSYNEQFF
TRBV30	TRBJ2-1	few	NA	TGTGCCTGGAGTGTCGGCAGGGGATCCTACAATGAGCAGTTCTTC	CAWSVGRGSYNEQFF
TRBV30	TRBJ2-7	few	TRBD1	TGTGCCTGGAGTAGGGACAGGGCCTACGAGCAGTACTTC	CAWSRDRAYEQYF
TRBV18	TRBJ2-5	NA	NA	TGTGCCAGCTCACCAAGCTACAGGGAAGAGACCCAGTACTTC	CASSPSYREETQYF
TRBV7-9	TRBJ2-5	NA	TRBD1	TGTGCCAGCAGCTCTTCGGACAGGGCGGAGACCCAGTACTTC	CASSSSDRAETQYF